These 29 T cell receptor beta chains came from one sample sequenced in a study of blood T cell repertoires in COVID-19. Profiling relied on immunoSEQ multiplex PCR, and the TCRdb table lists in-frame clones only, not all of them. Among a few hundred thousand clones listed, approximately 87% were seen once. The sequenced sample was peripheral blood. The receptors here all came from a woman aged 45 to 65 who had recovered from COVID-19.

The chain is built from TRBV7-2 and TRBJ2-5; D gene unclear. The V and J ends lost 5 bases and 0 bases respectively, with 10 bases between them. The germline V gene has CDR1 SGHTA and CDR2 FQGNSA. CDR3 length: 14 residues. CDR3 region: CASSVGGHQETQYF. The CDR3 DNA reads TGTGCCAGCAGCGTGGGTGGGCACCAAGAGACCCAGTACTTC. The variable domain in full, completed from reference TRBV7-2 and TRBJ2-5, reads GAGVSQSPSNKVTEKGKDVELRCDPISGHTALYWYRQSLGQGLEFLIYFQGNSAPDKSGLPSDRFSAERTGGSVSTLTIQRTQQEDSAVYLCASSVGGHQETQYFGPGTRLLVL.

The chain is built from TRBV5-5 and TRBJ2-6, with D maybe TRBD2 (6 bases). Per the germline V gene, CDR1 is SGHKS and CDR2 is YYEKEE (reference sequence). The CDR3 consists of 17 residues. V lost 5 bases, J lost 3 bases, and 18 bases lay in between. As DNA, the CDR3 is TGTGCCAGCAGGGTCTTTGGGGGGTCCTATGGGGCCAACGTCCTGACTTTC. It codes for CASRVFGGSYGANVLTF.

The V and J genes are TRBV7-8 and TRBJ2-7; 12 bases are a match to TRBD2. CDR1 and CDR2 (germline): SGHVS, FQNEAQ. This CDR3 is 15 amino acids long. Trimming took 5 bases from V and 1 from J; bases not matched to a gene: 3. CDR3 DNA: TGTGCCAGCAGCCCGGGGACTAGCGGGTCCTACGAGCAGTACTTC. Its protein product is CASSPGTSGSYEQYF.

This clone was counted many times. The rearrangement joins TRBV11-1 to TRBJ2-6, with D tentatively TRBD2 (5 bases). Germline V gene data show CDR1 as SGHAT and CDR2 as FQDESV (reference sequence). There are 15 residues in the CDR3. Trimming stripped 5 bases from V and 7 bases from J, with 15 bases between. CDR3 in amino acids: CASSLHGVVANVLTF. The CDR3 nucleotides read TGTGCCAGCAGCCTACACGGGGTAGTTGCCAACGTCCTGACTTTC.

Only a few counts were recorded for this clone. The chain links TRBV4-1 to TRBJ1-3, with 7 positions matching TRBD1. Germline lookup yields CDR1 MGHRA and CDR2 YSYEKL. CDR3 length equals 16 residues. The V and J ends lost 0 bases and 0 bases, in that order; junction bases with no gene match: 2. CDR3 nucleotide sequence: TGCGCCAGCAGCCAAGATTCAGGGGGCTCTGGAAACACCATATATTTT. Amino acid sequence: CASSQDSGGSGNTIYF.

The J gene is TRBJ1-2, the V gene TRBV18; 11 bases map to TRBD1. This CDR3 is 14 amino acids long. Germline assignment: CDR1 KGHSH and CDR2 LQKENI. V shed 4 bases and J 7 bases; nucleotides not matched to a gene: 5. This CDR3 reads CASSLGQGASGYTF. CDR3 DNA sequence: TGTGCCAGCTCACTCGGACAGGGGGCCTCTGGCTACACCTTC.

This clone was seen more than once but under ten times. The chain couples TRBV4-1 to TRBJ1-5; no reliable D call. V lost 0 bases to trimming and J lost 4 bases, with 4 bases between them. The CDR3 length is 13 residues. Germline assignment: CDR1 MGHRA and CDR2 YSYEKL. The chain's CDR3 is CASSQDGNQPQHF. The CDR3 DNA sequence: TGCGCCAGCAGCCAAGACGGGAATCAGCCCCAGCATTTT.

This clone turned up a few times. The rearrangement uses TRBV7-9 and TRBJ2-7, with TRBD1 identical over 10 bases. The length of the CDR3 is 15 residues. J gave up 4 bases and V 1 base, and 4 bases lay outside the gene matches. Germline V CDR1 and CDR2: SEHNR, FQNEAQ (reference sequence). CDR3 sequence: CASSLGGTGVYEQYF. The CDR3 region has the DNA TGTGCCAGCAGCTTAGGCGGGACAGGGGTTTACGAGCAGTACTTC. Looking up the rest from reference TRBV7-9 and TRBJ2-7 gives the full variable domain: DTGVSQNPRHKITKRGQNVTFRCDPISEHNRLYWYRQTLGQGPEFLTYFQNEAQLEKSRLLSDRFSAERPKGSFSTLEIQRTEQGDSAMYLCASSLGGTGVYEQYFGPGTRLTVT.

The V and J genes are TRBV14 and TRBJ2-5, with unresolved D. Germline V gene sequence: CDR1 SGHDN, CDR2 FVKESK. Trimming took 3 bases from V and 4 from J, leaving 3 bases between them. The CDR3 length is 11 residues. CDR3 DNA sequence: TGTGCCAGCAGCCAGGCAGAGACCCAGTACTTC. Its protein is CASSQAETQYF. The full variable domain, in which reference TRBV14 and TRBJ2-5 provide the parts outside the CDR3, is EAGVTQFPSHSVIEKGQTVTLRCDPISGHDNLYWYRRVMGKEIKFLLHFVKESKQDESGMPNNRFLAERTGGTYSTLKVQPAELEDSGVYFCASSQAETQYFGPGTRLLVL.

The chain couples TRBV7-9 to TRBJ2-3; 7 positions match TRBD2. The CDR3 is 13 amino acids. Trimming at V came to 0 bases and at J to 6 bases, leaving 0 bases not matched to a gene. Germline values: CDR1 SEHNR, CDR2 FQNEAQ (reference sequence). CDR3 region: CASSLAGGDTQYF. Here the CDR3 DNA reads TGTGCCAGCAGCTTAGCCGGGGGGGATACGCAGTATTTT.

The chain carries TRBV4-1 and TRBJ1-5; 9 bases are a match to TRBD1. Trimming at V came to 4 bases and at J to 6 bases, leaving 4 bases not matched to a gene. The germline V gene has CDR1 MGHRA and CDR2 YSYEKL. The CDR3 length is 14 residues. DNA for the CDR3: TGCGCCAGCAGCCTAGGGACAGGGAGTCAGCCCCAGCATTTT. Its protein product is CASSLGTGSQPQHF.

The genes are TRBV7-3 and TRBJ2-1, with TRBD2 matching 12 bases. Germline V gene lookup returns CDR1 SGHTA and CDR2 FQGTGA. V shed 5 bases, J shed 8 bases, and the junction held 7 bases outside the gene matches. The CDR3 covers 15 residues. CDR3 DNA sequence: TGTGCCAGCAGCGTGACTAGCGGGAGTTATGATGAGCAGTTCTTC. This gives the protein CASSVTSGSYDEQFF.

The CDR3 DNA is TGTGCCTGGAGCGCAGGGTTACTCGGCTACACCTTC. Protein product: CAWSAGLLGYTF. The rearrangement links TRBV30 to TRBJ1-2, with TRBD1 as a possible D gene (5 bases). This CDR3 spans 12 amino acids. Germline V gives CDR1 GTSNPN, CDR2 SVGIG (reference sequence). V dropped 3 bases and J dropped 8 bases, with 13 bases sitting between them.

J is TRBJ2-1 and V is TRBV6-2 or TRBV6-3; TRBD2 matches 8 bases. The CDR3 is 15 residues long. Germline V CDR1 and CDR2: MNHEY, SVGEGT. The ends lost 0 bases at V and 6 bases at J; junction bases unmatched: 4. The CDR3 DNA is TGTGCCAGCAGTTACTCCGGGAGGGCCTTCAATGAGCAGTTCTTC. It codes for CASSYSGRAFNEQFF.

The chain combines TRBV19 with TRBJ1-5; tentatively, D is TRBD1 (6 bases). CDR1 is LNHDA and CDR2 is SQIVND in the germline V gene (reference sequence). CDR3 length: 14 amino acids. V was clipped by 5 bases and J by 7 bases, with 15 bases between them. The CDR3 protein is CASSSGPGGQPQHF. The CDR3 region has the DNA TGTGCCAGTAGTTCGGGGCCGGGGGGCCAGCCCCAGCATTTT.

J is TRBJ1-2 and V is TRBV4-1; 10 positions agree with TRBD1. In germline, CDR1 is MGHRA, CDR2 YSYEKL. V lost 2 bases and J lost 3; bases outside the gene matches: 18. The CDR3 is 20 amino acids. CDR3 residues: CASSQYITGQGPRGDYGYTF. The CDR3 bases are TGCGCCAGCAGCCAATATATTACGGGACAGGGGCCCCGAGGTGACTATGGCTACACCTTC.

The V and J genes are TRBV7-9 and TRBJ2-1; 12 bases fit TRBD1. There are 18 residues in the CDR3. The V gene end was trimmed by 2 bases and the J gene end by 6 bases; junction bases not matched to a gene: 11. The germline V gene has CDR1 SEHNR and CDR2 FQNEAQ (reference sequence). The DNA for the CDR3 is TGTGCCAGCAGCTTATCGAGGTACGGGACAGGGGGCCTCAATGAGCAGTTCTTC. Protein product: CASSLSRYGTGGLNEQFF. The variable domain in full, completed from reference TRBV7-9 and TRBJ2-1, reads DTGVSQNPRHKITKRGQNVTFRCDPISEHNRLYWYRQTLGQGPEFLTYFQNEAQLEKSRLLSDRFSAERPKGSFSTLEIQRTEQGDSAMYLCASSLSRYGTGGLNEQFFGPGTRLTVL.

The chain links TRBV28 to TRBJ2-2, with 7 bases fitting TRBD1. The V segment lost 6 bases and the J segment 3 bases; nucleotides outside the gene matches: 7. The germline CDR1 and CDR2 sequences are MDHEN and SYDVKM. The CDR3 has 15 amino acids. In DNA form, the CDR3 reads TGTGCCAGCAGCTCCCTTGGGACAGACACCGGGGAGCTGTTTTTT. It yields the protein CASSSLGTDTGELFF.

This sequence joins TRBV3-1 (or the pseudogene TRBV3-2) and TRBJ1-2; possible D gene TRBD1, 6 bases. The CDR3 totals 13 residues. V lost 0 bases, J lost 8 bases, and 10 bases lay in between. Germline assignment: CDR1 LGHDT and CDR2 YNNKEL (reference sequence). The DNA of the CDR3 is TGTGCCAGCAGCCAAGAAGGGGGGGTCGGCTACACCTTC. This sequence encodes CASSQEGGVGYTF.

In this sample, this clone turned up a few times. This chain joins TRBV12-3 or TRBV12-4 and TRBJ1-4; D is unresolved. The V gene lost 7 bases and the J gene lost 10 bases, with 13 bases spanning the gap. There are 12 residues in the CDR3. CDR3 in amino acids: CASIETGGKLFF. The CDR3 nucleotides read TGTGCCAGCATTGAAACCGGCGGAAAACTGTTTTTT.

This chain joins TRBV5-4 and TRBJ2-7; the D gene is possibly TRBD2 (6 bases). Trimming took off 3 bases at V and 4 bases at J, with 17 bases between the two ends. Germline V gene lookup returns CDR1 SGHNT and CDR2 YYREEE (reference sequence). The CDR3 length is 15 residues. The DNA for the CDR3 is TGTGCCAGCAGCTCGGACGGGGGTGATAGGTACGAGCAGTACTTC. Translated: CASSSDGGDRYEQYF.

The V and J genes are TRBV6-2 or TRBV6-3 and TRBJ1-6; weak D call: TRBD1 (5 bases). This CDR3 comprises 14 residues. From germline, CDR1 is MNHEY and CDR2 SVGEGT. V shed 4 bases and J shed 10 bases, with 14 bases lying between them. CDR3: CASSFRRRDSPLHF. The CDR3 nucleotides read TGTGCCAGCAGTTTCCGCAGGAGGGACTCACCCCTCCACTTT.

This clone was observed a few times. The CDR3 DNA reads as TGTGCCAGCAGCTTGGATACAGGGGCCCGTCAGCCCCAGCATTTT. Its translation is CASSLDTGARQPQHF. V usage is TRBV7-2 and J usage is TRBJ1-5; 7 bases align to TRBD1. Germline V CDR1 and CDR2: SGHTA, FQGNSA. V dropped 3 bases and J dropped 6; count of bases not matched to a gene: 8. The CDR3 totals 15 residues.

The gene calls are TRBV19 and TRBJ2-4; a possible D gene is TRBD1 (5 bases). The ends were cut back, 4 bases at V and 3 bases at J, with 16 bases in the middle. The CDR3 covers 16 residues. CDR1 is LNHDA and CDR2 is SQIVND in the germline V gene (reference sequence). This CDR3 is CASSTNQGLLKNIQYF. Here the CDR3 DNA reads TGTGCCAGTAGTACCAATCAGGGTTTGCTCAAAAACATTCAGTACTTC.

The chain has TRBV10-1 and TRBJ1-5; TRBD1 matches 8 bases. This CDR3 is 13 amino acids long. The V segment lost 9 bases and the J segment 6 bases; nucleotides outside the gene matches: 7. Per the germline V gene, CDR1 is WNHNN and CDR2 is SYGVQD (reference sequence). The CDR3 DNA reads as TGCGCCAGTTCAGGGGGCACGGGTCAGCCCCAGCATTTT. Its protein product is CASSGGTGQPQHF.

The chain combines TRBV7-2 with TRBJ2-2; 7 nucleotides line up with TRBD2. Germline CDR1 is SGHTA and CDR2 is FQGNSA. This CDR3 is 15 amino acids long. J was trimmed by 5 bases and V by 5 bases; bases with no gene match: 8. The CDR3 reads CASSPVAGRTGELFF. CDR3 in DNA: TGTGCCAGCAGCCCAGTAGCGGGTCGGACCGGGGAGCTGTTTTTT.

J is TRBJ2-4 and V is TRBV3-1 (or the pseudogene TRBV3-2), with TRBD1 as a possible D gene (6 bases). The CDR3 sequence is 13 residues long. Deletions cut 5 bases from V and 6 bases from J, with 11 bases between. Germline values: CDR1 LGHDT, CDR2 YNNKEL (reference sequence). CDR3 nucleotides: TGTGCCAGCAGCACAGGGACGGCAAACATTCAGTACTTC. Residues: CASSTGTANIQYF.

This chain joins TRBV5-4 and TRBJ2-7, with 9 bases lining up with TRBD2. Germline V CDR1 and CDR2: SGHNT, YYREEE (reference sequence). CDR3 size: 14 residues. The J segment lost 1 base and the V segment lost 5 bases, leaving 4 bases of the junction unmatched. The CDR3 DNA sequence: TGTGCCAGCAGTCTAGCGGGGCCTTCCTACGAGCAGTACTTC. Residues: CASSLAGPSYEQYF.

The V and J genes are TRBV7-9 and TRBJ1-4; 8 bases match TRBD1. The J segment lost 7 bases and the V segment lost 6 bases, leaving 7 bases of the junction unmatched. CDR1 SEHNR and CDR2 FQNEAQ come from the germline V gene (reference sequence). This CDR3 has 14 residues. The CDR3 is CASSLDRGVEKLFF. In nucleotides, the CDR3 is TGTGCCAGCAGTCTCGACAGGGGCGTTGAAAAACTGTTTTTT.